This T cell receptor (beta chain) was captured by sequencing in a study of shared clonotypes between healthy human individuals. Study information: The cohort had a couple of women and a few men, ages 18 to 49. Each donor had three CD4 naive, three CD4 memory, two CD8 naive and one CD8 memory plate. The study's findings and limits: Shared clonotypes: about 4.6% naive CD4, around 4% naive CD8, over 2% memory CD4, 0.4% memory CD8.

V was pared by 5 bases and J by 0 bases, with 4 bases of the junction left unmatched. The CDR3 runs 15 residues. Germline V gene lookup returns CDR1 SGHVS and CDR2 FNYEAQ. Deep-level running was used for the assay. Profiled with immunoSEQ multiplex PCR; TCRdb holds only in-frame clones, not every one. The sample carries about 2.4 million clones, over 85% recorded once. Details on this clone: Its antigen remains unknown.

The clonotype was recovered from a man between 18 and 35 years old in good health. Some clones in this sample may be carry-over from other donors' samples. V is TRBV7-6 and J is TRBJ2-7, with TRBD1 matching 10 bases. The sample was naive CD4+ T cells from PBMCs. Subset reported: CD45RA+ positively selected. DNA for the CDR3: TGTGCCAGCAGCGTAAGGACAGGGGGCTCCTACGAGCAGTACTTC. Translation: CASSVRTGGSYEQYF. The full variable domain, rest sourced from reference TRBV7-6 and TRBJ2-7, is GAGVSQSPRYKVTKRGQDVALRCDPISGHVSLYWYRQALGQGPEFLTYFNYEAQQDKSGLPNDRFSAERPEGSISTLTIQRTEQRDSAMYRCASSVRTGGSYEQYFGPGTRLTVT.